This T cell receptor beta chain was identified during a study of T cell responses to AZD1222 COVID-19 vaccine. V was clipped by 6 bases and J by 1 base, with 8 bases between them. Germline-derived CDR1 and CDR2 are MGHDK and SYGVNS. The CDR3 has 13 amino acids. Study outcomes and limitations: No day 14 peak samples; only post-peak repertoires were characterized. Reportedly, nearly half of unique spike TCRs recognized epitopes outside B.1.351/B.1.1.7 mutations.

Produced via immunoSEQ multiplex PCR; TCRdb's table is partial and in-frame only. The repertoire holds fewer than 200,000 clones, with approximately 90% as singletons. On this clone: Its specificity is not known.

The chain is built from TRBV25-1 and TRBJ2-3, with D hard to call. This receptor was taken from an adult who received the MenACWY meningococcal vaccine as a control. The sequences come from peripheral blood, collected 28 days after the second dose of the MenACWY control vaccine. The CDR3 protein is CASSRGGTDTQYF. The DNA of the CDR3 is TGTGCCAGCAGCAGAGGCGGCACAGATACGCAGTATTTT.